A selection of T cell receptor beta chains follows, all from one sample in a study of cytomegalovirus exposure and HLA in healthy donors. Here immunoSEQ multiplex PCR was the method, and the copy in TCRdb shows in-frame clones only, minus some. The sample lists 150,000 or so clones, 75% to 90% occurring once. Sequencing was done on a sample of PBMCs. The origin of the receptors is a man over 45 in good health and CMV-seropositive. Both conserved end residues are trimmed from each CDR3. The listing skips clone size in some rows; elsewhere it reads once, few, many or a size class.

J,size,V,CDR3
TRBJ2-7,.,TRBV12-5,ASGFRTGGDEQY
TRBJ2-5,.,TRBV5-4,ASSLGVAGAQETQY
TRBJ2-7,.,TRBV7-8,ASSPRLGLYEQY
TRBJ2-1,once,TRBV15,ATSRSSGSGNEQF
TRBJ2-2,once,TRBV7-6,ASSPTGSGELF
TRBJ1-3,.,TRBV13,ASSLAVLSGNTIY
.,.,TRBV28,ASSPQGVGEQY
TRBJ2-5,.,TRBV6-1,ASSAARMAETQY
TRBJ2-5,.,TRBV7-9,ASESLAGRETQY
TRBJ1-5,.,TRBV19,ASRSGGLGNQPQH
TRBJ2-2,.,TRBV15,ATSSLTSGDDTGELF
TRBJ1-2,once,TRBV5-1,ASSLAGEGRDYGYT
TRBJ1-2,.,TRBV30,AWGYRAEWGHYGYT
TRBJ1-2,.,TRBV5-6,ASSRTGDGYT
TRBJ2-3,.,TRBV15,ATSRDSQGLGGTDTQY
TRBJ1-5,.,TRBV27,ASSRAGDQPQH
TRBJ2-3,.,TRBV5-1,ASSTLLERQGETRDTQY
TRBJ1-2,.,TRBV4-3,ASSQARASNYGYT
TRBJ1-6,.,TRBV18,ASSSRQGDSPLH
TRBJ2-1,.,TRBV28,ASSGGTGLFNEQF
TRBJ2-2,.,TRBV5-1,ASSQGQNTGELF
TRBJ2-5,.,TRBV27,ASSLWGTGETNQETQY
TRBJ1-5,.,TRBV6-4,ASSDRNTRAYSNQPQH
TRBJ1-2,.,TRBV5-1,ASSLAWGRGYGYT
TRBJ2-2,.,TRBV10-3,AISQNTGELF
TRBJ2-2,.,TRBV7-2,ASRLTDRTGWGELF
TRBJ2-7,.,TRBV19,ASSIPGYEQY
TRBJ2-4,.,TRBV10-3,AISEGLALAKNIQY
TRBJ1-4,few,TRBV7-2,ASSLGLGGRGNEKLF
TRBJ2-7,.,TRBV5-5,ASSGTVYEQY
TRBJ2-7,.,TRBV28,ASNDFTSGDYEQY